This T cell receptor beta chain was found in a study of PD-L1 blockade in urothelial cancer. The germline V gene encodes CDR1 SGHRS and CDR2 YFSETQ. This CDR3 has 15 residues. V lost 0 bases to trimming and J lost 4 bases; unmatched junction nucleotides: 0. Method: immunoSEQ multiplex PCR; TCRdb's copy keeps in-frame clones and lacks some. The repertoire holds roughly 130,000 clones, with roughly 80% as singletons. Stated time point: pretreatment peripheral blood. This rearrangement joins TRBV5-1 to TRBJ2-6; TRBD1 matches 8 bases. The input for sequencing was PBMCs, taken around atezolizumab (anti-PD-L1) treatment. The source is a man between 50 and 59 years old with urothelial cancer. The CDR3 DNA reads TGCGCCAGCAGCTTGGGGGACAGGGGGGCCAACGTCCTGACTTTC. The encoded protein is CASSLGDRGANVLTF.